The TCR beta chain under discussion was sequenced for a study of CD8+ T cells in alopecia areata. Overall study findings and caveats: Scalp repertoires also include resident alphabeta T cells from normal skin. The study found that many expanded lesional clones persisted in scalp and blood during tofacitinib.

This clone was counted only a few times. No antigen is known for it. Stated treatment: oral pan-JAK inhibitor, 5-10 mg twice daily. PBMCs provided sorted CD4+ and CD8+ T cells. RNA, once extracted, was reverse transcribed into cDNA for use as the sequencing template. Produced via immunoSEQ multiplex PCR; TCRdb's table is partial and in-frame only. The sample has under 350,000 clones, roughly 50% seen once. The sequencing here drew on CD4+ T cells sorted from blood, taken at week 24, from a patient treated with tofacitinib. This receptor was identified in a human donor with alopecia areata.

The CDR3: CASSLLRGTDTQYF. CDR3 nucleotide sequence: TGTGCCAGCAGCTTGTTAAGGGGCACAGATACGCAGTATTTT. The chain recombines TRBV5-6 with TRBJ2-3; D call uncertain. V dropped 1 base and J dropped 1 base, with 7 bases sitting between them. The germline CDR1 and CDR2 sequences are SGHDT and YYEEEE. This CDR3 is 14 amino acids long.